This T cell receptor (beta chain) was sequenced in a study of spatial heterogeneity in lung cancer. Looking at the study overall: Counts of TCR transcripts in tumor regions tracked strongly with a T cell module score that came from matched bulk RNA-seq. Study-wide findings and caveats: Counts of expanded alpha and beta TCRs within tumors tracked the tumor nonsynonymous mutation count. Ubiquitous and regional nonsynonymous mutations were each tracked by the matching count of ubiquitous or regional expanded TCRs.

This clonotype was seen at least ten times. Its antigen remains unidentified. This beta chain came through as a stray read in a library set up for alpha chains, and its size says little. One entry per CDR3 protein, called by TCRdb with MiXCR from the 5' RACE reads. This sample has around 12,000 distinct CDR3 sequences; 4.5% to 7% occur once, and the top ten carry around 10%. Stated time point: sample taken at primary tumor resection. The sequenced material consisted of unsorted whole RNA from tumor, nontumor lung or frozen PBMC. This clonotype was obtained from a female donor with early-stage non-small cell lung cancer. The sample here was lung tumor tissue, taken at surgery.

CDR3 coding DNA: TGCGCCAGCAGCCACTCCGCGGTAGCAACTAATGAAAAACTGTTTTTT. Its translation is CASSHSAVATNEKLFF. V usage is TRBV4-3 and J usage is TRBJ1-4; no definite D call. Germline V gives CDR1 LGHNA, CDR2 YSLEER. The CDR3 sequence is 16 residues long. The V end was cut by 3 bases, the J end by 0 bases, with 11 bases between.